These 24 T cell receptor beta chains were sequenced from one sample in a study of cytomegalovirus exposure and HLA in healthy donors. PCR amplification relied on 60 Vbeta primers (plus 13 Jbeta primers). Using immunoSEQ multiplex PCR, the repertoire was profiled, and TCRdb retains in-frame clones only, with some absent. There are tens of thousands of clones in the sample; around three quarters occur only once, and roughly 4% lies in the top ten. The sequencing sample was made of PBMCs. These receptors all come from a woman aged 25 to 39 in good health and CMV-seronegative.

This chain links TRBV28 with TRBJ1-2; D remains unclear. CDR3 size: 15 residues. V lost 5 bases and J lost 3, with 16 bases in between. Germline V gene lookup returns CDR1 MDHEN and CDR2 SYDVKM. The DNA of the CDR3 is TGTGCCAGCAGTAGCGACGGGAGATGGGACTATGGCTACACCTTC. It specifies CASSSDGRWDYGYTF.

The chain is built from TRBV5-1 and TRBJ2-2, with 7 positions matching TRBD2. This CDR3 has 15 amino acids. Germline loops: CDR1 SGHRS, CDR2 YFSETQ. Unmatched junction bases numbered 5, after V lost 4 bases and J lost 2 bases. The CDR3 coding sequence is TGCGCCAGCAGCCCCGGGACTATAAACACCGGGGAGCTGTTTTTT. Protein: CASSPGTINTGELFF.

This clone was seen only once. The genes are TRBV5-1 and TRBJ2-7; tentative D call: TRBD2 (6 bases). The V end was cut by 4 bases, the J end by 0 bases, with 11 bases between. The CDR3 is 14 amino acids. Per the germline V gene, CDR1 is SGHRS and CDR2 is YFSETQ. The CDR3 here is CASSQDYLSYEQYF. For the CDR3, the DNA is TGCGCCAGCAGCCAGGACTACCTCTCCTACGAGCAGTACTTC.

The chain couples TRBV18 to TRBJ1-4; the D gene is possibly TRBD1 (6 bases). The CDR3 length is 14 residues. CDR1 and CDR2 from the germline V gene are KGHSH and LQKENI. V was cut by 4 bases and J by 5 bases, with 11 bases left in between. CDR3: CASSRGQLNEKLFF. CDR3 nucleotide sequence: TGTGCCAGCTCACGCGGACAGCTCAATGAAAAACTGTTTTTT.

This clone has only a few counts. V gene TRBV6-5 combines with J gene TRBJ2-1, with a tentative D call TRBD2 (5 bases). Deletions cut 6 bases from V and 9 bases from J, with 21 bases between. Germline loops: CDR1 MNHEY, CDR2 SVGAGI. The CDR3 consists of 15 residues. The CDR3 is CASSRDWRSAGEQFF. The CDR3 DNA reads TGTGCCAGCAGCCGTGATTGGAGATCGGCGGGTGAGCAGTTCTTC.

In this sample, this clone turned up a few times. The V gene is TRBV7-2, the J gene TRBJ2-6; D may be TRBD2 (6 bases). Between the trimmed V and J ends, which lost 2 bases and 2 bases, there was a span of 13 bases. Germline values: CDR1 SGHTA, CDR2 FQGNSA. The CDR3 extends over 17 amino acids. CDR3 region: CASSLLSGGTGANVLTF. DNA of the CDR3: TGTGCCAGCAGCTTACTCTCTGGGGGGACTGGGGCCAACGTCCTGACTTTC.

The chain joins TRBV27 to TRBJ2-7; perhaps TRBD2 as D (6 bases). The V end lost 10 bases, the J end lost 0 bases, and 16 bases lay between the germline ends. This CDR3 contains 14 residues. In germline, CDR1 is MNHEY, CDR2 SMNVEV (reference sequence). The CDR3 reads CATSPGGASYEQYF. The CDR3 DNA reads TGTGCCACCAGCCCTGGCGGGGCCTCCTACGAGCAGTACTTC.

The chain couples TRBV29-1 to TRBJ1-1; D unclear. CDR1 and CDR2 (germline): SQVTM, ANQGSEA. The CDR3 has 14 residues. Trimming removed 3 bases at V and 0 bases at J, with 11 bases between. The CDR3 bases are TGCAGCGTTGATCTTCGGAGAGTGAACACTGAAGCTTTCTTT. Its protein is CSVDLRRVNTEAFF.

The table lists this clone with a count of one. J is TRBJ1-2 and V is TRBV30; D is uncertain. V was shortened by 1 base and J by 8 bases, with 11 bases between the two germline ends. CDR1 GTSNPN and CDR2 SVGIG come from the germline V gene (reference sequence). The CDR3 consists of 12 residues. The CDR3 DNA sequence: TGTGCCTGGAGTGATCCCCGGGAGGGCTACACCTTC. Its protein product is CAWSDPREGYTF.

CDR3 in amino acids: CASSDVYPSTDTQYF. CDR3 coding DNA: TGTGCCAGCAGTGATGTTTACCCGAGTACAGATACGCAGTATTTT. The chain couples TRBV25-1 to TRBJ2-3, with D uncertain. The CDR3 is made up of 15 amino acids. CDR1 and CDR2 from the germline V gene are MGHDK and SYGVNS. V lost 3 bases and J lost 3, with 13 bases in between. Drawing the rest from reference TRBV25-1 and TRBJ2-3, the complete variable domain is EADIYQTPRYLVIGTGKKITLECSQTMGHDKMYWYQQDPGMELHLIHYSYGVNSTEKGDLSSESTVSRIRTEHFPLTLESARPSHTSQYLCASSDVYPSTDTQYFGPGTRLTVL.

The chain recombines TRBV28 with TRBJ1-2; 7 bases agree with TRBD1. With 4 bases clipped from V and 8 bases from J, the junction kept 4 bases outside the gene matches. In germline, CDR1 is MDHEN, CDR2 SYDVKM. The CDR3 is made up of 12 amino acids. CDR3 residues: CASSSTGRGYTF. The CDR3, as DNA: TGTGCCAGCAGTTCGACAGGGCGCGGCTACACCTTC.

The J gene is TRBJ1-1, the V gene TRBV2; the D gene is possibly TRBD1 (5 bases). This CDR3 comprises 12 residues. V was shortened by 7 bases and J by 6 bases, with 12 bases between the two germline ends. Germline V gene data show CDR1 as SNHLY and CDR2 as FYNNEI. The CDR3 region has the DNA TGTGCCAGCAAACGGGGGGGACCTGAAGCTTTCTTT. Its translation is CASKRGGPEAFF.

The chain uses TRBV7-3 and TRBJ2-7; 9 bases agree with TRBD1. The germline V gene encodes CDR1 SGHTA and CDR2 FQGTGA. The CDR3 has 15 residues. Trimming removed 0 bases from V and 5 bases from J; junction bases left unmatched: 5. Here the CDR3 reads CASSLTGTGSHEQYF. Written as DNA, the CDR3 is TGTGCCAGCAGCTTAACCGGGACAGGGTCGCACGAGCAGTACTTC.

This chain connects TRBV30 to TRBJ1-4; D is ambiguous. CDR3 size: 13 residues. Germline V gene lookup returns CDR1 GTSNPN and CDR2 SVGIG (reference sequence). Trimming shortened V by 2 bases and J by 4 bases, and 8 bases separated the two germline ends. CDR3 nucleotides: TGTGCCTGGAGTCTATCTAATAATGAAAAACTGTTTTTT. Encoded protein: CAWSLSNNEKLFF. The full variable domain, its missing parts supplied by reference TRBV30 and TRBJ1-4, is SQTIHQWPATLVQPVGSPLSLECTVEGTSNPNLYWYRQAAGRGLQLLFYSVGIGQISSEVPQNLSASRPQDRQFILSSKKLLLSDSGFYLCAWSLSNNEKLFFGSGTQLSVL.

CDR3 DNA sequence: TGTGCCAGCGTCGCGGACAGGGTGACCGGGGAGCTGTTTTTT. It yields the protein CASVADRVTGELFF. The rearrangement joins TRBV28 to TRBJ2-2, with 8 bases fitting TRBD1. Germline V lookup: CDR1 MDHEN, CDR2 SYDVKM. Trimming took 8 bases from V and 5 from J; bases not matched to a gene: 7. The CDR3 has 14 residues.

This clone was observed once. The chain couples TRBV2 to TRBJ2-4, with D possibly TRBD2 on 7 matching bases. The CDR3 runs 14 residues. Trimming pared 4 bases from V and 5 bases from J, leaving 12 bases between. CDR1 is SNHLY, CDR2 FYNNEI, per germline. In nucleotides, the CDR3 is TGTGCCAGCAGTGGGGGGGGCTGGGAAAACATTCAGTACTTC. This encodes CASSGGGWENIQYF.

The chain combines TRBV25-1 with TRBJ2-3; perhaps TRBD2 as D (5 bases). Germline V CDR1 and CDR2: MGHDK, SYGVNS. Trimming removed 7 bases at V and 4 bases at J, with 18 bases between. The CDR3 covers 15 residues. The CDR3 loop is CASTLRGMDADTQYF. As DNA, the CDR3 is TGTGCCAGCACCCTACGGGGAATGGATGCAGATACGCAGTATTTT.

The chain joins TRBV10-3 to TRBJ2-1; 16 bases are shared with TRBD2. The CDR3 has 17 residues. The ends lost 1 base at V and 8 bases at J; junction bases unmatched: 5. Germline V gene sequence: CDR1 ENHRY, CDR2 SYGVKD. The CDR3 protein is CAISEWGLAGGSDEQFF. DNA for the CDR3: TGTGCCATCAGTGAGTGGGGACTAGCGGGAGGGAGCGATGAGCAGTTCTTC.

CDR3 loop: CASSVAGGYEQYF. The DNA for the CDR3 is TGTGCCAGCAGTGTGGCGGGGGGATACGAGCAGTACTTC. The V gene is TRBV28, the J gene TRBJ2-7, with 8 bases identical to TRBD2. The CDR3 consists of 13 residues. CDR1 MDHEN and CDR2 SYDVKM come from the germline V gene. The V gene end was trimmed by 5 bases and the J gene end by 4 bases; junction bases not matched to a gene: 4.

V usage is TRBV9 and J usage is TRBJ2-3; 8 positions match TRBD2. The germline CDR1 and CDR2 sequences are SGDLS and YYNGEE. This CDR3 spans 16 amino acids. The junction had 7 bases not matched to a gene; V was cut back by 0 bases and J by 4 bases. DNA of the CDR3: TGTGCCAGCAGCGTAGGGTCCGGGGGGGCCGCAGATACGCAGTATTTT. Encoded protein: CASSVGSGGAADTQYF. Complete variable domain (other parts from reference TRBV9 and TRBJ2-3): DSGVTQTPKHLITATGQRVTLRCSPRSGDLSVYWYQQSLDQGLQFLIQYYNGEERAKGNILERFSAQQFPDLHSELNLSSLELGDSALYFCASSVGSGGAADTQYFGPGTRLTVL.

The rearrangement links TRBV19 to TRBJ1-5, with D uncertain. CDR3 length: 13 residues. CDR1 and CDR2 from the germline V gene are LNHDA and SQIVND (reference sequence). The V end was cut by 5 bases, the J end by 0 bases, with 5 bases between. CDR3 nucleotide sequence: TGTGCCAGTAGTTCAGATAGCAATCAGCCCCAGCATTTT. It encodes CASSSDSNQPQHF. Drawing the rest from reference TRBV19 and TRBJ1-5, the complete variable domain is DGGITQSPKYLFRKEGQNVTLSCEQNLNHDAMYWYRQDPGQGLRLIYYSQIVNDFQKGDIAEGYSVSREKKESFPLTVTSAQKNPTAFYLCASSSDSNQPQHFGDGTRLSIL.

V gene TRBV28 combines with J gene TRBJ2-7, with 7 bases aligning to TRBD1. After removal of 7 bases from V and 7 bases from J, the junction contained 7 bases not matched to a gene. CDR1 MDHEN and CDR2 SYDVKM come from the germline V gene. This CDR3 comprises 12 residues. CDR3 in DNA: TGTGCCAGCACTATACAGGGGAAGGAGCAGTACTTC. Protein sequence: CASTIQGKEQYF. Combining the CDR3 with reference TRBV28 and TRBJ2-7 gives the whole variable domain DVKVTQSSRYLVKRTGEKVFLECVQDMDHENMFWYRQDPGLGLRLIYFSYDVKMKEKGDIPEGYSVSREKKERFSLILESASTNQTSMYLCASTIQGKEQYFGPGTRLTVT.

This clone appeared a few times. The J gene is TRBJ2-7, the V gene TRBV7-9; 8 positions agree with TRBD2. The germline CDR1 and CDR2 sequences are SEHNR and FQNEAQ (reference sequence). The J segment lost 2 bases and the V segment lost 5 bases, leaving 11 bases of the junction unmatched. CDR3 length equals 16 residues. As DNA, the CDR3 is TGTGCCAGCAGCCGGTCGGGCGGGGGGACCCCCTACGAGCAGTACTTC. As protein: CASSRSGGGTPYEQYF.

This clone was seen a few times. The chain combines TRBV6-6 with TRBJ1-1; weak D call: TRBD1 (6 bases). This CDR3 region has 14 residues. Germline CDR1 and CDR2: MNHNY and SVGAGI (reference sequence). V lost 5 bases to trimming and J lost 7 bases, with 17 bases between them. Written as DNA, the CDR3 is TGTGCCAGCAGTAGATCCGGACAGCAAGTTGAAGCTTTCTTT. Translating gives CASSRSGQQVEAFF.